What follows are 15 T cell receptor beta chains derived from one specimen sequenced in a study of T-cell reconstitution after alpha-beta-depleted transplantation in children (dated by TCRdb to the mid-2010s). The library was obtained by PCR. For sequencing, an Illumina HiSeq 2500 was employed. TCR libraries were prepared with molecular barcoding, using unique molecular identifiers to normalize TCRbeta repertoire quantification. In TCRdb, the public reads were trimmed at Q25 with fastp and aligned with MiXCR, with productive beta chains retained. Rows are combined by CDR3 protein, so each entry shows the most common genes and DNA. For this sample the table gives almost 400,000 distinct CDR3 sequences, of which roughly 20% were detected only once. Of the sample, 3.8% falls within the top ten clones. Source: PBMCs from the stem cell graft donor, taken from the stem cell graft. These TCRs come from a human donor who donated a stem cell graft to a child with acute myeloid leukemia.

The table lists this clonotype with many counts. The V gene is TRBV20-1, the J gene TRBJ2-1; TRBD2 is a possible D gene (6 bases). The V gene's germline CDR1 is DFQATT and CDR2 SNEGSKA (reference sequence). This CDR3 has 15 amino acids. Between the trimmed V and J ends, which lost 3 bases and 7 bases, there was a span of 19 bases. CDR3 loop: CSASGDAIGGNEQFF. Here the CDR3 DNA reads TGCAGTGCTAGTGGAGACGCAATTGGGGGGAATGAGCAGTTCTTC.

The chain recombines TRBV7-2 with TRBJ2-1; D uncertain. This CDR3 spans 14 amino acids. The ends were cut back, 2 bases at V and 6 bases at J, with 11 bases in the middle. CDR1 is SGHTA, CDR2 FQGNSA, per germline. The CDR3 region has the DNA TGTGCCAGCAGCTTATCATCCCTGCGCAATGAGCAGTTCTTC. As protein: CASSLSSLRNEQFF.

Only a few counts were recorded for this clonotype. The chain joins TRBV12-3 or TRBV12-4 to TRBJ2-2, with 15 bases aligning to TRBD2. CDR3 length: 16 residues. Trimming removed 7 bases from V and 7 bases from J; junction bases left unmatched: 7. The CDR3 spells CASNLTGLAGGGELFF. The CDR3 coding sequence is TGTGCCAGCAACCTAACGGGACTAGCGGGAGGCGGGGAGCTGTTTTTT.

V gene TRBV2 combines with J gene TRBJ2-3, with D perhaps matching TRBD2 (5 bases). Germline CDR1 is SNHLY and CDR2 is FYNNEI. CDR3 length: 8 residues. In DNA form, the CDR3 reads TGTGTTCCACACGGGGAGTATTTT. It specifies CVPHGEYF.

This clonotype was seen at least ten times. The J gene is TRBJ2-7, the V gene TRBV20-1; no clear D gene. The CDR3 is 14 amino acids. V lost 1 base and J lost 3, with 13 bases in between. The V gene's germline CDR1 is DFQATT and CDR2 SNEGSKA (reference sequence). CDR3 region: CSARAPLGDYEQYF. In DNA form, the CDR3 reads TGCAGTGCTAGAGCCCCCTTGGGTGACTACGAGCAGTACTTC.

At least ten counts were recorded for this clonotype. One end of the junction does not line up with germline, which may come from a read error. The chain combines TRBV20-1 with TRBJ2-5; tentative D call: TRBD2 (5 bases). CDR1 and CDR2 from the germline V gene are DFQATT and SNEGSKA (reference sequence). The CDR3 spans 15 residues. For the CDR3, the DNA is TGCAGTGCTAGGGTGGCGGGCTCCTTCCAAGAGTCCCAGTACTTC. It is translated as CSARVAGSFQESQYF.

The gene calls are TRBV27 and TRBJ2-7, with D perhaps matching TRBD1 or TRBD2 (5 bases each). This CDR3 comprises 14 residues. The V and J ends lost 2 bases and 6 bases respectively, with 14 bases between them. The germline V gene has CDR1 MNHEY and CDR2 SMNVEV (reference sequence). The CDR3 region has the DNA TGTGCCAGCAGTTTAAAAGCAGGGAGTCTCGAGCAGTACTTC. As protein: CASSLKAGSLEQYF.

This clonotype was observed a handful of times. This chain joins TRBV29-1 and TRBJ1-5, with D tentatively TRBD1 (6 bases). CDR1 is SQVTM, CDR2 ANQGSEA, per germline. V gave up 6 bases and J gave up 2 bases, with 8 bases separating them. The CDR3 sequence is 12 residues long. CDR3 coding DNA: TGCAGCGTAGGGGGAGGCAATCAGCCCCAGCATTTT. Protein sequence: CSVGGGNQPQHF.

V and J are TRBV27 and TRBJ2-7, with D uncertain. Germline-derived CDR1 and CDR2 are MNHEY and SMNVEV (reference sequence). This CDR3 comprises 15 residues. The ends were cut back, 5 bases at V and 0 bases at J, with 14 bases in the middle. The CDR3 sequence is CASSPLLRNSYEQYF. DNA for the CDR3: TGTGCCAGCAGTCCACTACTTAGAAACTCCTACGAGCAGTACTTC.

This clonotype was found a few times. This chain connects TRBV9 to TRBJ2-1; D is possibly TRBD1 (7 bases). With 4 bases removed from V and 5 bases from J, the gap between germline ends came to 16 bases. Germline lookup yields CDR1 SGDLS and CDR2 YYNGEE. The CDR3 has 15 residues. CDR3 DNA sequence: TGTGCCAGCAGCCCAAAGGAGGGACAGCACAATGAGCAGTTCTTC. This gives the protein CASSPKEGQHNEQFF.

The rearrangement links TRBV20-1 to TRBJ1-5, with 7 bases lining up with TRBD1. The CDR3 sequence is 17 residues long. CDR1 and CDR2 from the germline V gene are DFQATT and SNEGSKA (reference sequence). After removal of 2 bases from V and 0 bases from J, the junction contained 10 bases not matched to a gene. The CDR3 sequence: CSARPLTGEYSNQPQHF. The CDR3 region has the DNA TGCAGTGCTAGACCACTTACAGGGGAGTATAGCAATCAGCCCCAGCATTTT.

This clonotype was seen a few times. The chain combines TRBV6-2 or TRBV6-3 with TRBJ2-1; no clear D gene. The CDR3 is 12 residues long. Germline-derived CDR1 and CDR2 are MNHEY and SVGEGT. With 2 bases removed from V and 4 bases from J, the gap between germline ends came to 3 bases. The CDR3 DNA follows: TGTGCCAGCAGTTACCCATACAATGAGCAGTTCTTC. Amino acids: CASSYPYNEQFF.

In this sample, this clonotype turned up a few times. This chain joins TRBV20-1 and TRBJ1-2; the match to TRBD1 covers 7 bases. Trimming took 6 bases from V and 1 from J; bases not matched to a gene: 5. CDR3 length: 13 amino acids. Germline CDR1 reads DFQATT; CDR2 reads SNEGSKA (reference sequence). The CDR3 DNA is TGCAGTGCAACCGGGACAGATAACTATGGCTACACCTTC. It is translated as CSATGTDNYGYTF.

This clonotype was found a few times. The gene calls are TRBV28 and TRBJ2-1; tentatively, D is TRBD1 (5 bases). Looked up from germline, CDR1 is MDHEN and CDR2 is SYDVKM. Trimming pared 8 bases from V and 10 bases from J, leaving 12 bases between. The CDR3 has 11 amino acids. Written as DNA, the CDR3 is TGTGCCAGCGGGGCTCTTTTGGAGCAGTTCTTC. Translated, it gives CASGALLEQFF.

The chain's CDR3 is CASSQDGDHSYEQYF. The CDR3 coding sequence is TGTGCCAGCAGCCAAGATGGGGACCATTCCTACGAGCAGTACTTC. The V gene is TRBV4-2, the J gene TRBJ2-7; perhaps D is TRBD1 or TRBD2 (5 bases each). The germline V and J ends were trimmed by 0 bases and 1 base, with 10 bases remaining between them. CDR3 size: 15 residues. CDR1 and CDR2 (germline): LGHNA, YNFKEQ.